Presented here are 8 T cell receptor beta chains from one specimen sequenced in a study of CD8 T cell repertoires and HIV-1 epitope variants. Sequencing used immunoSEQ multiplex PCR; TCRdb keeps in-frame clones, though not all of them. The data hold tens of thousands of clones, with roughly 77% observed a single time. The sequenced material came from uncultured baseline CD8+ T cells from peripheral blood mononuclear cells (PBMCs). Receptor source: a male donor with HIV.

This sequence joins TRBV4-1 and TRBJ2-7, with TRBD2 matching 7 bases. Trimming took 0 bases from V and 5 from J; bases not matched to a gene: 4. Germline V gives CDR1 MGHRA, CDR2 YSYEKL. The CDR3 is 14 residues long. The chain's CDR3 is CASSQDSGRDEQYF. CDR3 bases: TGCGCCAGCAGCCAAGATAGTGGGAGGGACGAGCAGTACTTC.

As regards this clone: Other DNA sequences in the sample encode the same CDR3. This sequence joins TRBV27 and TRBJ1-1, with D maybe TRBD1 (5 bases). V gave up 2 bases and J gave up 1 base, with 5 bases separating them. The CDR3 covers 13 residues. Germline CDR1 is MNHEY and CDR2 is SMNVEV (reference sequence). CDR3 residues: CASSLQGNTEAFF. CDR3 in DNA: TGTGCCAGCAGTTTACAGGGGAACACTGAAGCTTTCTTT.

The J gene is TRBJ2-7, the V gene TRBV7-3, with 11 bases that match TRBD2. CDR1 SGHTA and CDR2 FQGTGA come from the germline V gene. This CDR3 is 14 amino acids long. The V gene end was trimmed by 4 bases and the J gene end by 4 bases; junction bases not matched to a gene: 3. The CDR3 loop reads CASSSSGGTYEQYF. The CDR3 coding sequence is TGTGCCAGCAGCTCTAGCGGGGGGACATACGAGCAGTACTTC.

The V gene is TRBV5-6, the J gene TRBJ1-3; TRBD1 aligns across 7 bases. The length of the CDR3 is 15 residues. The V and J ends lost 7 bases and 3 bases, in that order; junction bases with no gene match: 10. CDR1 and CDR2 from the germline V gene are SGHDT and YYEEEE. Here the CDR3 DNA reads TGTGCCAGCGGCATTTACAGGGGTGGTGGAAACACCATATATTTT. Translation gives CASGIYRGGGNTIYF.

The chain employs TRBV6-5 and TRBJ1-2; 7 bases map to TRBD1. The CDR3 covers 13 residues. The germline CDR1 and CDR2 sequences are MNHEY and SVGAGI. After removal of 10 bases from V and 8 bases from J, the junction contained 13 bases not matched to a gene. The CDR3 DNA reads as TGTGCCACCGGGGGGAGGGGGCGCGAAGGCTACACCTTC. It translates to CATGGRGREGYTF.

The chain joins TRBV27 to TRBJ1-1; 8 nucleotides align to TRBD1. The CDR3 has 13 residues. The V and J ends lost 5 bases and 5 bases, in that order; junction bases with no gene match: 4. CDR1 and CDR2 from the germline V gene are MNHEY and SMNVEV (reference sequence). The CDR3 sequence is CASSPDRDTEAFF. Written as DNA, the CDR3 is TGTGCCAGCAGTCCGGACAGGGATACTGAAGCTTTCTTT.

The gene calls are TRBV7-2 and TRBJ2-3; 11 positions match TRBD2. The CDR3 covers 15 residues. The junction had 2 bases not matched to a gene; V was cut back by 4 bases and J by 2 bases. The germline CDR1 and CDR2 sequences are SGHTA and FQGNSA. This chain's CDR3 is CASSSGLAVTDTQYF. The CDR3 region has the DNA TGTGCCAGCAGCTCGGGACTAGCGGTCACAGATACGCAGTATTTT.

This rearrangement joins TRBV5-1 to TRBJ1-4, with TRBD1 matching 7 bases. CDR1 and CDR2 (germline): SGHRS, YFSETQ. Unmatched junction bases numbered 10, after V lost 4 bases and J lost 7 bases. The CDR3 covers 15 residues. The CDR3 is CASSPTGSGGEKLFF. DNA of the CDR3: TGCGCCAGCAGCCCGACAGGGTCAGGTGGTGAAAAACTGTTTTTT.